This TCR beta chain was observed in a study of spatial heterogeneity in lung cancer. Looking at the study overall: Raw sequencing reads included, on average, more than eight appearances of each unique TCR and UMI combination.

The time point is: sample taken at primary tumor resection. In TCRdb, the 5' RACE reads were re-called with MiXCR into one record per CDR3 protein. This sample yields tens of thousands of distinct CDR3 sequences, of which approximately 5.5% are seen a single time; 25% belongs to the top ten. V was shortened by 1 base and J by 4 bases, with 14 bases between the two germline ends. CDR3 length: 15 amino acids. Germline values: CDR1 MNHEY, CDR2 SVGAGI. This clonotype was recorded at least ten times. The TCR comes from a female donor with early-stage non-small cell lung cancer. The chain has TRBV6-5 and TRBJ2-7; perhaps TRBD1 as D (6 bases). Specimen: PBMCs, collected at surgery. CDR3 residues: CASSYFPLDSYEQYF. Here the CDR3 DNA reads TGTGCCAGCAGTTACTTCCCTTTGGACAGTTACGAGCAGTACTTC.